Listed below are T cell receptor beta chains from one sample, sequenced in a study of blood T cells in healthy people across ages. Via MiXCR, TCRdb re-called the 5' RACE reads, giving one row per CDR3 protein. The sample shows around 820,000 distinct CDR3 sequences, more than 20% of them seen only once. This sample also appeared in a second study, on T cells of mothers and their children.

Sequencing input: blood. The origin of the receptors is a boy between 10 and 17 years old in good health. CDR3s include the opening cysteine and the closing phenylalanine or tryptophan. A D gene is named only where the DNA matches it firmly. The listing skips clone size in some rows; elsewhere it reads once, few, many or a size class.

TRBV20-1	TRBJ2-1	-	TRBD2	TGCAGTGCGAAGGGACTAGCGGGAGGGGTCTCCCACAATGAGCAGTTCTTC	CSAKGLAGGVSHNEQFF
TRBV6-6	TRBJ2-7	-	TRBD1	TGTGCCAGCAGTTACGGGACAGCAAACTCCTACGAGCAGTACTTC	CASSYGTANSYEQYF
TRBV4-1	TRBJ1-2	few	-	TGCGCCAGCAGCGCGGACGGTGGCTACACCTTC	CASSADGGYTF
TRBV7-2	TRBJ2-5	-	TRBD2	TGTGCCAGCAGCCACCGCGGTGGGGGGGGGAGAGAGACCCAGTACTTC	CASSHRGGGGRETQYF
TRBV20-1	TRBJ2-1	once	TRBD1	TGCAGTGCTTGGACAGGGGAATACAATGAGCAGTTCTTC	CSAWTGEYNEQFF
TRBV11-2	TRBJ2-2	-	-	TGTGCCAGCAGCCCAGAAAGGAGGGACACCGGGGAGCTGTTTTTT	CASSPERRDTGELFF
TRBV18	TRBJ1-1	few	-	TGTGCCAGCTCACCAGGTTGGAGCACTGAAGCTTTCTTT	CASSPGWSTEAFF
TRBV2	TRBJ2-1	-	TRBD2	TGTGCCAGCAAAGGGCTAGCGGCCCTCAATGAGCAGTTCTTC	CASKGLAALNEQFF
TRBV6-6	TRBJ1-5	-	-	TGTGCCAGCCGAGGGTTGGGGAATCAGCCCCAGCATTTT	CASRGLGNQPQHF
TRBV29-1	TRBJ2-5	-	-	TGCAGCGTTGAATCAGAGAAAGAGACCCAGTACTTC	CSVESEKETQYF